The rows below give T cell receptor beta chains drawn from one sample of a study of T cells after somatic rescue of genetic block. Some clones are missing from TCRdb's copy, which holds only in-frame ones; the method was immunoSEQ multiplex PCR. Of 110,000 or so clones in the sample, around nine tenths were seen once. Sequencing was carried out using peripheral blood mononuclear cells (PBMCs). The receptors come from a woman in her late teens or twenties. Both conserved end residues are part of each CDR3.

V gene,CDR3 protein
TRBV10-3,CAITEGRGSTYEQYF
TRBV11-3,CASSLDPTSGGPAIETQYF
TRBV7-2,CASSPRARYPGGYTF
TRBV6-1,CASSDVQQETQYF
TRBV13,CASSLLFSGGQETQYF
TRBV11-2,CASSLALGDTQYF
TRBV28,CASSLQMAGAETQYF
TRBV30,CAWSVGSRVDNEQFF
TRBV15,CATSREGSLVPTDTQYF
TRBV11-3,CASSFSLGGHYGYTF
TRBV6-5,CASSYSGSDTQYF
TRBV6-1,CASSGRVVVGGNTEAFF
TRBV5-1,CASSLATGPFSPLHF
TRBV6-1,CASSPGQGAYEQYF
TRBV7-9,CASSSRTGEGGEKLFF
TRBV29-1,CSARTGGTGELFF
TRBV7-9,CASSSLDLPNTEAFF
TRBV6-1,CASSEQSHNEQFF
TRBV29-1,CSVTGGGGGYTF
TRBV28,CASRLRDRGLWPLHF
TRBV30,CAWSAGQETQYF
TRBV7-2,CASSFQGGETQYF
TRBV5-5,CASSLAPQGGYNEQFF
TRBV11-3,CASSPQRGGQNTGELFF
TRBV27,CASSLSPQGNTEAFF
TRBV5-1,CASRSGQETDTQYF
TRBV15,CATSSPQPGDIQYF